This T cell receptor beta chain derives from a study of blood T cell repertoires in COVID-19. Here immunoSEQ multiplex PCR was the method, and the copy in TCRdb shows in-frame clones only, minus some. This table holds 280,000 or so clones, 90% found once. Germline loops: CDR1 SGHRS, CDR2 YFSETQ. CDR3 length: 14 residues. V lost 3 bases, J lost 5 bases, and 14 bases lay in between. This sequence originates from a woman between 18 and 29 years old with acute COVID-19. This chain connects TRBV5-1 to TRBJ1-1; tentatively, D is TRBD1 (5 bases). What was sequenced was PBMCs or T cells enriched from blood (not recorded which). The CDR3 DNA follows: TGCGCCAGCAGCTCTCTTCAGGGAGGGACTGAAGCTTTCTTT. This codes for CASSSLQGGTEAFF.